This entry features one TCR beta chain sequence. Germline V gives CDR1 SGDLS, CDR2 YYNGEE. This CDR3 has 15 residues. V lost 7 bases to trimming and J lost 5 bases, with 20 bases between them. The data are from a study of blood T cell repertoires in COVID-19. Overall study: From the United States, Italy and Spain came samples of acute and convalescent COVID-19.

Some clones are missing from TCRdb's copy, which holds only in-frame ones; the method was immunoSEQ multiplex PCR. The data hold a few hundred thousand clones, with 80% to 90% observed a single time. Donors were grouped by their self-reported clinical history. The chain links TRBV9 to TRBJ2-3; maybe TRBD2 (5 bases). This TCR came from a man aged 25-45 years who had recovered from COVID-19. The sample comprised PBMCs or T cells enriched from blood (not recorded which). Here the CDR3 DNA reads TGTGCCAGCTCAAGGAACCTGTTGGGGAGAGATACGCAGTATTTT. Protein product: CASSRNLLGRDTQYF. The full variable domain, with the rest looked up from reference TRBV9 and TRBJ2-3, is DSGVTQTPKHLITATGQRVTLRCSPRSGDLSVYWYQQSLDQGLQFLIQYYNGEERAKGNILERFSAQQFPDLHSELNLSSLELGDSALYFCASSRNLLGRDTQYFGPGTRLTVL.